One sample yielded the 23 T cell receptor beta chains listed below, sequenced in a study of OX40 agonist ivuxolimab in advanced cancers. Only in-frame clones appear in the TCRdb table, and some are missing; sequencing was by immunoSEQ multiplex PCR. Of about 69,000 clones detected, approximately 80% appear once; the ten largest clones hold 2% to 2.5%. The sequenced sample was CD4+ or CD8+ T cells sorted from blood, obtained in a trial of the OX40 agonist ivuxolimab. The receptor source for this set is an adult with an advanced solid tumor such as melanoma, head and neck, liver or kidney cancer.

V gene TRBV25-1 combines with J gene TRBJ2-3, with TRBD2 matching over 7 bases. Unmatched junction bases numbered 5, after V lost 1 base and J lost 4 bases. Germline V gives CDR1 MGHDK, CDR2 SYGVNS. The CDR3 loop spans 15 amino acids. As DNA, the CDR3 is TGTGCCAGCAGTGAATTGGCGGGGAGGGCAGATACGCAGTATTTT. Translated: CASSELAGRADTQYF.

The chain has TRBV10-1 and TRBJ2-7; D is possibly TRBD2 (5 bases). With 0 bases removed from V and 3 bases from J, the gap between germline ends came to 9 bases. Germline V CDR1 and CDR2: WNHNN, SYGVQD (reference sequence). This CDR3 is 14 amino acids long. The DNA for the CDR3 is TGCGCCAGCAGTGAGTCACGGGGTATCTACGAGCAGTACTTC. Translation: CASSESRGIYEQYF.

The V and J genes are TRBV6-1 and TRBJ1-1; no definite D call. V dropped 8 bases and J dropped 1 base, with 5 bases sitting between them. CDR1 MNHNS and CDR2 SASEGT come from the germline V gene. The CDR3 extends over 11 amino acids. The CDR3 region is CASAENTEAFF. CDR3 DNA sequence: TGTGCCAGCGCAGAGAACACTGAAGCTTTCTTT.

The V call is TRBV10-2, the J call TRBJ2-2, with D tentatively TRBD2 (6 bases). The CDR3 sequence is 14 residues long. V lost 9 bases and J lost 7, with 18 bases in between. Germline values: CDR1 WSHSY, CDR2 SAAADI. CDR3 protein: CASRGTPANGELFF. CDR3 DNA sequence: TGCGCCAGTCGGGGGACCCCTGCCAACGGGGAGCTGTTTTTT.

The J gene is TRBJ2-5, the V gene TRBV13; unclear D gene. From germline, CDR1 is PRHDT and CDR2 FYEKMQ (reference sequence). V lost 0 bases and J lost 2, with 7 bases in between. The CDR3 sequence is 14 residues long. The CDR3 spells CASSLGFRQETQYF. CDR3 coding DNA: TGTGCCAGCAGCTTAGGGTTCCGGCAAGAGACCCAGTACTTC.

Remarks on this clone: An end of the junction differs from the germline gene, which may be a read error. The chain links TRBV13 to TRBJ2-3, with 11 positions matching TRBD2. The CDR3 loop spans 16 amino acids. Germline CDR1 is PRHDT and CDR2 is FYEKMQ (reference sequence). In DNA, the CDR3 is TGTGTCAGCAGGGAAACTAGCGGGAGAGAACCTTATACGCAGTATTTT. Amino acids: CVSRETSGREPYTQYF.

The V call is TRBV30, the J call TRBJ2-7, with 7 bases that match TRBD1. The CDR3 covers 15 residues. The V and J ends lost 2 bases and 0 bases, in that order; junction bases with no gene match: 7. Germline loops: CDR1 GTSNPN, CDR2 SVGIG (reference sequence). The CDR3 DNA sequence: TGTGCCTGGAGTTGGGGGACAGCAAGCTCCTACGAGCAGTACTTC. Its translation is CAWSWGTASSYEQYF.

Concerning this clone itself: Compared with germline, one end of the junction differs, possibly owing to a read error. The chain uses TRBV7-7 and TRBJ1-2; 9 bases align to TRBD1. Germline values: CDR1 SSHAT, CDR2 FNYEAQ (reference sequence). This CDR3 has 14 amino acids. CDR3 in amino acids: CASSRDRENYGYTF. The DNA for the CDR3 is TGTGCTAGCAGTCGGGACAGGGAGAACTATGGCTACACCTTC.

This chain links TRBV19 with TRBJ1-5; no firm D call. CDR1 is LNHDA and CDR2 is SQIVND in the germline V gene (reference sequence). Deletions cut 6 bases from V and 2 bases from J, with 14 bases between. This CDR3 is 15 amino acids long. Written as DNA, the CDR3 is TGTGCCAGTAGAAGTCCCGGGGATGGCAATCAGCCCCAGCATTTT. Protein sequence: CASRSPGDGNQPQHF.

This chain links TRBV6-6 with TRBJ1-2; TRBD1 aligns across 8 bases. Trimming took 2 bases from V and 4 from J; bases not matched to a gene: 3. This CDR3 spans 14 amino acids. In germline, CDR1 is MNHNY, CDR2 SVGAGI (reference sequence). As DNA, the CDR3 is TGTGCCAGCAGTTACCGGACAGGGTCCTATGGCTACACCTTC. It yields the protein CASSYRTGSYGYTF.

V usage is TRBV29-1 and J usage is TRBJ2-1; weak D call: TRBD2 (5 bases). The germline V gene has CDR1 SQVTM and CDR2 ANQGSEA. This CDR3 comprises 14 residues. The ends were cut back, 8 bases at V and 3 bases at J, with 17 bases in the middle. The CDR3 region is CSFTRGFGYNEQFF. CDR3 bases: TGCAGCTTTACCCGGGGTTTCGGCTACAATGAGCAGTTCTTC.

This clone has just a few counts. V gene TRBV29-1 combines with J gene TRBJ1-1; TRBD1 matches 7 bases. The CDR3 totals 10 residues. CDR1 SQVTM and CDR2 ANQGSEA come from the germline V gene. After removal of 6 bases from V and 6 bases from J, the junction contained 1 base not matched to a gene. The CDR3 spells CSVGQAEAFF. The CDR3 region has the DNA TGCAGCGTCGGACAGGCTGAAGCTTTCTTT. Combining the CDR3 with reference TRBV29-1 and TRBJ1-1 gives the whole variable domain SAVISQKPSRDICQRGTSLTIQCQVDSQVTMMFWYRQQPGQSLTLIATANQGSEATYESGFVIDKFPISRPNLTFSTLTVSNMSPEDSSIYLCSVGQAEAFFGQGTRLTVV.

This chain links TRBV30 with TRBJ2-3, with a tentative D call TRBD2 (6 bases). The ends were cut back, 0 bases at V and 3 bases at J, with 10 bases in the middle. The CDR3 is made up of 14 amino acids. Germline values: CDR1 GTSNPN, CDR2 SVGIG (reference sequence). The CDR3 nucleotides read TGTGCCTGGAGTGTAGTCGGGGGTACAGATACGCAGTATTTT. It translates to CAWSVVGGTDTQYF. Looking up the rest from reference TRBV30 and TRBJ2-3 gives the full variable domain: SQTIHQWPATLVQPVGSPLSLECTVEGTSNPNLYWYRQAAGRGLQLLFYSVGIGQISSEVPQNLSASRPQDRQFILSSKKLLLSDSGFYLCAWSVVGGTDTQYFGPGTRLTVL.

The rearrangement links TRBV5-1 to TRBJ1-1; a weak D match, TRBD1 (5 bases). V was shortened by 7 bases and J by 8 bases, with 12 bases between the two germline ends. The CDR3 runs to 11 residues. Germline CDR1 and CDR2: SGHRS and YFSETQ. The CDR3 here is CASHLRGEAFF. DNA for the CDR3: TGCGCCAGCCACCTCCGGGGGGAAGCTTTCTTT. Combining the CDR3 with reference TRBV5-1 and TRBJ1-1 gives the whole variable domain KAGVTQTPRYLIKTRGQQVTLSCSPISGHRSVSWYQQTPGQGLQFLFEYFSETQRNKGNFPGRFSGRQFSNSRSEMNVSTLELGDSALYLCASHLRGEAFFGQGTRLTVV.

CDR3 residues: CASRKDRASSTDTQYF. For the CDR3, the DNA is TGTGCCAGCAGAAAGGACAGAGCGTCTAGCACAGATACGCAGTATTTT. This chain links TRBV6-6 with TRBJ2-3; D perhaps matches TRBD1 (6 bases). Germline V gene data show CDR1 as MNHNY and CDR2 as SVGAGI (reference sequence). V dropped 6 bases and J dropped 0 bases, with 16 bases sitting between them. CDR3 length: 16 amino acids.

This chain joins TRBV5-6 and TRBJ1-1, with D maybe TRBD1 (5 bases). CDR1 is SGHDT and CDR2 is YYEEEE in the germline V gene. This CDR3 spans 13 amino acids. The ends were cut back, 4 bases at V and 1 base at J, with 8 bases in the middle. The CDR3, as DNA: TGTGCCAGCAGCCGAGGGGAGAACACTGAAGCTTTCTTT. This encodes CASSRGENTEAFF.

The V and J genes are TRBV18 and TRBJ1-5, with D possibly TRBD1 on 6 matching bases. The V gene lost 3 bases and the J gene lost 5 bases, with 14 bases spanning the gap. CDR1 is KGHSH, CDR2 LQKENI, per germline. This CDR3 has 15 amino acids. CDR3: CASSPTGTRDQPQHF. Written as DNA, the CDR3 is TGTGCCAGCTCACCTACAGGGACCCGGGATCAGCCCCAGCATTTT. Combining the CDR3 with reference TRBV18 and TRBJ1-5 gives the whole variable domain NAGVMQNPRHLVRRRGQEARLRCSPMKGHSHVYWYRQLPEEGLKFMVYLQKENIIDESGMPKERFSAEFPKEGPSILRIQQVVRGDSAAYFCASSPTGTRDQPQHFGDGTRLSIL.

Written as DNA, the CDR3 is TGTGCCAGTAGTGTCTCAGGGGGAGGCGAGCAGTACTTC. This codes for CASSVSGGGEQYF. This rearrangement joins TRBV19 to TRBJ2-7, with D possibly being TRBD1 (7 bases). The CDR3 runs to 13 residues. V was shortened by 5 bases and J by 6 bases, with 14 bases between the two germline ends. CDR1 LNHDA and CDR2 SQIVND come from the germline V gene (reference sequence).

J is TRBJ2-1 and V is TRBV5-1; maybe TRBD1 (6 bases). Germline values: CDR1 SGHRS, CDR2 YFSETQ. This CDR3 has 14 amino acids. Deletions cut 5 bases from V and 6 bases from J, with 15 bases between. In DNA, the CDR3 is TGCGCCAGCAGTTCTGGACAGATGACCAATGAGCAGTTCTTC. Protein product: CASSSGQMTNEQFF.

V gene TRBV11-2 combines with J gene TRBJ2-1, with TRBD1 matching over 8 bases. The germline gives CDR1 SGHAT, CDR2 FQNNGV. J gave up 6 bases and V 8 bases, and 9 bases lay outside the gene matches. This CDR3 is built from 14 residues. CDR3 residues: CASQGAARANEQFF. The CDR3 DNA reads as TGTGCCAGCCAGGGGGCGGCCCGGGCCAATGAGCAGTTCTTC.

The chain joins TRBV29-1 to TRBJ1-4, with D unresolved. CDR1 is SQVTM and CDR2 is ANQGSEA in the germline V gene. The length of the CDR3 is 14 residues. The germline V and J ends were trimmed by 5 bases and 0 bases, with 10 bases remaining between them. In DNA, the CDR3 is TGCAGCGTTCAACCAGAGTCAACTAATGAAAAACTGTTTTTT. Its protein is CSVQPESTNEKLFF.

The chain employs TRBV2 and TRBJ2-1; unclear D gene. This CDR3 is built from 14 residues. Germline-derived CDR1 and CDR2 are SNHLY and FYNNEI. V lost 6 bases to trimming and J lost 4 bases, with 13 bases between them. This CDR3 reads CASSLSRSYNEQFF. CDR3 DNA sequence: TGTGCCAGCAGCCTCAGCCGTTCGTACAATGAGCAGTTCTTC.

This clone has just a few counts. Other DNA variants within this sample encode the same CDR3. CDR3 protein: CASSYSGGGNSPLHF. In nucleotides, the CDR3 is TGTGCCAGCAGTTACTCGGGGGGCGGTAATTCACCCCTCCACTTT. The V gene is TRBV6-5, the J gene TRBJ1-6; TRBD1 might be the D (6 bases). Trimming removed 0 bases from V and 6 bases from J, with 9 bases in between. There are 15 residues in the CDR3. CDR1 and CDR2 (germline): MNHEY, SVGAGI.